This T cell receptor beta chain was sequenced for a study of cytotoxic CD8 clonotypes in ibrutinib-treated CLL. Whole-study context: Among patients, around 25 responded partially and 2 completely; around 14 then stayed remitted and some 12 progressed after median approximately 72 months. Whole-study findings and limits: At ibrutinib response, clonality increased, and at progression it declined back toward baseline. Progressing and sustained-remission patients had different sampling times.

This clone was recorded a few times. Its antigen is currently unknown. CDR3 length: 16 residues. Trimming removed 0 bases at V and 0 bases at J, with 9 bases between. Germline CDR1 reads SGDLS; CDR2 reads YYNGEE. Sequencing was designed to attain a depth spanning 1 in 200,000 to 1 in 1 million T cells. Sequenced by immunoSEQ multiplex PCR; TCRdb stores in-frame clones only, minus some. The table has about 200,000 clones, around 72% seen once; the top ten hold 10% to 15%. This receptor was obtained from a human donor with chronic lymphocytic leukemia. The chain is built from TRBV9 and TRBJ2-2, with D maybe TRBD1 (5 bases). The starting material was PBMCs, obtained after 24 months of ibrutinib treatment. For the CDR3, the DNA is TGTGCCAGCAGCGTAGTTCCAGGGACGAACACCGGGGAGCTGTTTTTT. It encodes CASSVVPGTNTGELFF.